The rows below give T cell receptor beta chains drawn from one sample of a study of regulatory T cells in long-lasting Graves disease. TCRdb independently ran MiXCR on the multiplex PCR reads; one entry per CDR3 protein. The sample lists about 540,000 distinct CDR3 sequences, roughly 13% seen once, with roughly 10% in the top ten. The sample also formed part of further work on T cells in Graves' hyperthyroidism and ophthalmopathy.

Source: peripheral blood mononuclear cells (PBMCs), taken at new diagnosis, from a patient treated with antithyroid drugs. The receptors come from a man aged 30 to 39 with Graves disease. The CDR3 runs from the conserved cysteine through the conserved F or W. Each record gives: V gene, J gene, CDR3 protein.

V gene: TRBV19
J gene: TRBJ2-2
CDR3 protein: CASSGARTGELFF

V gene: TRBV6-9
J gene: TRBJ2-2
CDR3 protein: CASSYLTSGRAVSGELFF

V gene: TRBV24-1
J gene: TRBJ2-3
CDR3 protein: CATSDIVAGTTDTQYF

V gene: TRBV5-6
J gene: TRBJ2-3
CDR3 protein: CASTWSTDTQYF

V gene: TRBV7-2
J gene: TRBJ1-6
CDR3 protein: CASSLAQGNSPLHF

V gene: TRBV2
J gene: TRBJ2-2
CDR3 protein: CASSGQGAANTGELFF

V gene: TRBV10-3
J gene: TRBJ2-2
CDR3 protein: CAIRPDAGELFF

V gene: TRBV20-1
J gene: TRBJ2-3
CDR3 protein: CSAEPPRSTYTQYF

V gene: TRBV20-1
J gene: TRBJ2-7
CDR3 protein: CSARASGREGYEQYF

V gene: TRBV29-1
J gene: TRBJ2-1
CDR3 protein: CSVGVIAGGSSYNEQFF

V gene: TRBV6-1
J gene: TRBJ1-5
CDR3 protein: CASIDRANVNQPQHF

V gene: TRBV20-1
J gene: TRBJ2-7
CDR3 protein: CSAPRVAGGEQYF

V gene: TRBV12-3/TRBV12-4
J gene: TRBJ1-6
CDR3 protein: CASSFYGTGSSPLHF

V gene: TRBV6-5
J gene: TRBJ2-3
CDR3 protein: CASSYSPWGGTDTQYF

V gene: TRBV4-1
J gene: TRBJ2-7
CDR3 protein: CASSQVLTYEQYF

V gene: TRBV6-9
J gene: TRBJ1-4
CDR3 protein: CASSYEISQKPFF

V gene: TRBV4-1
J gene: TRBJ2-5
CDR3 protein: CASSQTRTSGPHKTQETQYF

V gene: TRBV25-1
J gene: TRBJ2-3
CDR3 protein: CATAPGTDTQYF

V gene: TRBV3-1
J gene: TRBJ2-1
CDR3 protein: CASSPLDRALSSYNEQFF

V gene: TRBV19
J gene: TRBJ1-1
CDR3 protein: CASKKEWDSEAFF

V gene: TRBV27
J gene: TRBJ2-6
CDR3 protein: CASSIQGARLTNVLTF

V gene: TRBV28
J gene: TRBJ2-7
CDR3 protein: CASTGRPYEQYF

V gene: TRBV28
J gene: TRBJ2-6
CDR3 protein: CASSLVGAGGANVLTF

V gene: TRBV7-2
J gene: TRBJ2-2
CDR3 protein: CASSLGGAGLNAGELFF

V gene: TRBV29-1
J gene: TRBJ2-2
CDR3 protein: CSVEDREETGELFF

V gene: TRBV6-2/TRBV6-3
J gene: TRBJ1-1
CDR3 protein: CASTRQGENAEAFF

V gene: TRBV3-1
J gene: TRBJ2-1
CDR3 protein: CASSRSGMEEQFF

V gene: TRBV29-1
J gene: TRBJ1-1
CDR3 protein: CSVHQTGVLEAFF

V gene: TRBV6-1
J gene: TRBJ2-7
CDR3 protein: CASRPNWASGTYEQYF

V gene: TRBV10-1
J gene: TRBJ2-2
CDR3 protein: CASSSGTPNTGELFF

V gene: TRBV27
J gene: TRBJ1-1
CDR3 protein: CASTLQGARVVAFF

V gene: TRBV2
J gene: TRBJ2-1
CDR3 protein: CAGRRLAGAAEQFF

V gene: TRBV10-3
J gene: TRBJ2-7
CDR3 protein: CAISDGLAGASYEQYF

V gene: TRBV12-3/TRBV12-4
J gene: TRBJ1-1
CDR3 protein: CASSWGSRGRTNTEAFF

V gene: TRBV7-9
J gene: TRBJ1-1
CDR3 protein: CASRSGRSEAFF

V gene: TRBV20-1
J gene: TRBJ2-1
CDR3 protein: CSARDQTSGRGVQFF

V gene: TRBV19
J gene: TRBJ2-1
CDR3 protein: CATGWKEQFF

V gene: TRBV12-3/TRBV12-4
J gene: TRBJ1-3
CDR3 protein: CASDRDIISGNTIYF

V gene: TRBV24-1
J gene: TRBJ2-1
CDR3 protein: CATTGEKGADEQFF

V gene: TRBV27
J gene: TRBJ2-6
CDR3 protein: CASRPQGSGANVLTF

V gene: TRBV6-1
J gene: TRBJ2-3
CDR3 protein: CASSVLAGADTQYF

V gene: TRBV6-1
J gene: TRBJ2-7
CDR3 protein: CASSEAPTSGRPEQYF

V gene: TRBV20-1
J gene: TRBJ2-5
CDR3 protein: CSAREGGYQETLYF

V gene: TRBV6-2/TRBV6-3
J gene: TRBJ2-1
CDR3 protein: CATGQANYNEQFF

V gene: TRBV11-2
J gene: TRBJ2-7
CDR3 protein: CASGRTSGGSYEQYF

V gene: TRBV7-2
J gene: TRBJ1-2
CDR3 protein: CASSGLRGYGYTF

V gene: TRBV29-1
J gene: TRBJ1-2
CDR3 protein: CSVSGYYGYTF

V gene: TRBV6-1
J gene: TRBJ1-5
CDR3 protein: CASSPSDRGRNQPQHF

V gene: TRBV4-1
J gene: TRBJ1-2
CDR3 protein: CASSQDPAGASNYGYTF

V gene: TRBV29-1
J gene: TRBJ2-6
CDR3 protein: CSVGVRAGANVLTF